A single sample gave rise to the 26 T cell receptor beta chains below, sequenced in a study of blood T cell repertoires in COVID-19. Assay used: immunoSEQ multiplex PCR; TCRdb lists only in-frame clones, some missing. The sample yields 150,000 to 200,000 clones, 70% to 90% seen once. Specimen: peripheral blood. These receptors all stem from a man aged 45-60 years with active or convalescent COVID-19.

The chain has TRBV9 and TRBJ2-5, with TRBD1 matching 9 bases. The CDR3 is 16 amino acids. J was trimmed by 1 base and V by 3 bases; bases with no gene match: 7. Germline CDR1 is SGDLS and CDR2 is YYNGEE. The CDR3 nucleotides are TGTGCCAGCAGCGAGGGACAGGGATTAACCCAAGAGACCCAGTACTTC. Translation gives CASSEGQGLTQETQYF. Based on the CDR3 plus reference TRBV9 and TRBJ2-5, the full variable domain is DSGVTQTPKHLITATGQRVTLRCSPRSGDLSVYWYQQSLDQGLQFLIQYYNGEERAKGNILERFSAQQFPDLHSELNLSSLELGDSALYFCASSEGQGLTQETQYFGPGTRLLVL.

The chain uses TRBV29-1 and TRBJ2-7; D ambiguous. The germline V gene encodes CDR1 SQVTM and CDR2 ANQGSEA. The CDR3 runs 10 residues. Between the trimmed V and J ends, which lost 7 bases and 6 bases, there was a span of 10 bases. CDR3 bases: TGCAGCGAGCACTTCACCGAGCAGTACTTC. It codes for CSEHFTEQYF.

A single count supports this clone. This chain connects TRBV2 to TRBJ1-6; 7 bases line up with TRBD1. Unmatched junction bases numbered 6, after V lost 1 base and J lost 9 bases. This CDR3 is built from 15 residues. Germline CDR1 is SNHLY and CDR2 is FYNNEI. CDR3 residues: CASSEEGARSSPLHF. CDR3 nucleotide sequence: TGTGCCAGCAGTGAAGAGGGGGCGCGGAGTTCACCCCTCCACTTT.

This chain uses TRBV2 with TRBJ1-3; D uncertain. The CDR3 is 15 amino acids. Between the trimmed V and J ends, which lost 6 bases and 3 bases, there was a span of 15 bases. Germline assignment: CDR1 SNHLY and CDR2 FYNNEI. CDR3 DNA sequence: TGTGCCAGCAGGGCTACGGAGGCCATTGGAAACACCATATATTTT. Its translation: CASRATEAIGNTIYF. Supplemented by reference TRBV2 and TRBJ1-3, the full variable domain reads EPEVTQTPSHQVTQMGQEVILRCVPISNHLYFYWYRQILGQKVEFLVSFYNNEISEKSEIFDDQFSVERPDGSNFTLKIRSTKLEDSAMYFCASRATEAIGNTIYFGEGSWLTVV.

In DNA form, the CDR3 reads TGTGCCAGCAGCCCACCTGGTAGGACTCAGGAGACCCAGTACTTC. Amino acid sequence: CASSPPGRTQETQYF. The rearrangement links TRBV5-5 to TRBJ2-5, with D tentatively TRBD2 (5 bases). Germline V CDR1 and CDR2: SGHKS, YYEKEE (reference sequence). Deletions cut 4 bases from V and 5 bases from J, with 18 bases between. The CDR3 sequence is 15 residues long.

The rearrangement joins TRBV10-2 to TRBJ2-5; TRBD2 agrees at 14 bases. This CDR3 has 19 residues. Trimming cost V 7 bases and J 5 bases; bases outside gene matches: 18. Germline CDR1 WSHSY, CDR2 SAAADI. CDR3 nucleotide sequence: TGCGCCAGCAAAACTCCGGGACTAGCGGGAGAAGGTTCAGCGGAGACCCAGTACTTC. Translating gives CASKTPGLAGEGSAETQYF.

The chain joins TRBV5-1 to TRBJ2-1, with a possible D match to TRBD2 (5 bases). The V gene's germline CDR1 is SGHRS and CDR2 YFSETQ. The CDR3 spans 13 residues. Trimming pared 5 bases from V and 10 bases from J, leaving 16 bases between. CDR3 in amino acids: CASSYQTKDEQFF. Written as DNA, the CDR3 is TGCGCCAGCAGTTATCAGACTAAGGACGAGCAGTTCTTC. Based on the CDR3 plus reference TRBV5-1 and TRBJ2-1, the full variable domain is KAGVTQTPRYLIKTRGQQVTLSCSPISGHRSVSWYQQTPGQGLQFLFEYFSETQRNKGNFPGRFSGRQFSNSRSEMNVSTLELGDSALYLCASSYQTKDEQFFGPGTRLTVL.

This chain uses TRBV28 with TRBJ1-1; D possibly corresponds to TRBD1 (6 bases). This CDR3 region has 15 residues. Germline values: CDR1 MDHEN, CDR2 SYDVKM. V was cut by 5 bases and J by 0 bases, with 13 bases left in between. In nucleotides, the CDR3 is TGTGCCAGCAGTCGCACACAGGGAATGAACACTGAAGCTTTCTTT. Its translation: CASSRTQGMNTEAFF.

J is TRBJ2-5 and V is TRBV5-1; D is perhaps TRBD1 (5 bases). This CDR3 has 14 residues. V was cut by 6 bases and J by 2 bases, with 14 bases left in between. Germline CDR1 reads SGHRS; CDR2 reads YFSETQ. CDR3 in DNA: TGCGCCAGCACTCGGCAGGGCCTTCAAGAGACCCAGTACTTC. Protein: CASTRQGLQETQYF. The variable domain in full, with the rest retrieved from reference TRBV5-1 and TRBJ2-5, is KAGVTQTPRYLIKTRGQQVTLSCSPISGHRSVSWYQQTPGQGLQFLFEYFSETQRNKGNFPGRFSGRQFSNSRSEMNVSTLELGDSALYLCASTRQGLQETQYFGPGTRLLVL.

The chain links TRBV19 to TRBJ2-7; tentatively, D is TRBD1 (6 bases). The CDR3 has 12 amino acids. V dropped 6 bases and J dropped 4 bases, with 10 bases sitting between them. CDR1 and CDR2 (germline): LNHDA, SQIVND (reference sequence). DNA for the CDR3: TGTGCCAGTAGAGGACAGAATTACGAGCAGTACTTC. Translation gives CASRGQNYEQYF.

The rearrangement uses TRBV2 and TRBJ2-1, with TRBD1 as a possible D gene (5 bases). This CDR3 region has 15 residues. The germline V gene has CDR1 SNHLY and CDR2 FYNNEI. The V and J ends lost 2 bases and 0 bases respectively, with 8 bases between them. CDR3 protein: CASSERQSSYNEQFF. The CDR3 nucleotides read TGTGCCAGCAGTGAACGACAGAGCTCCTACAATGAGCAGTTCTTC.

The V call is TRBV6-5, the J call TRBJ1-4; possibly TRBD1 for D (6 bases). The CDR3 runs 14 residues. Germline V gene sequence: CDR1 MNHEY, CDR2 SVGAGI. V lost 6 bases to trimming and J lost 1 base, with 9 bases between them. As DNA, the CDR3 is TGTGCCAGCAGCTGGACAGTAACTAATGAAAAACTGTTTTTT. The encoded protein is CASSWTVTNEKLFF.

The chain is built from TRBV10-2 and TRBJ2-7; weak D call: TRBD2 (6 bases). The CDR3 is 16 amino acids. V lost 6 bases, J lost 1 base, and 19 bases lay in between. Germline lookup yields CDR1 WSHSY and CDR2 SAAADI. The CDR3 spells CASRPAGGTSSYEQYF. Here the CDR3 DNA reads TGCGCCAGCAGGCCTGCTGGGGGGACCTCTTCCTACGAGCAGTACTTC.

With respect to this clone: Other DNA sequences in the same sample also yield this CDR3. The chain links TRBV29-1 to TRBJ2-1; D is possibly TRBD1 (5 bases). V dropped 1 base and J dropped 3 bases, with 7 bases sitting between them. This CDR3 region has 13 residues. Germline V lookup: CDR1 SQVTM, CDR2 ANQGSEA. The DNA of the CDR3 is TGCAGCGTTGAAGGGACAAGCTACAATGAGCAGTTCTTC. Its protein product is CSVEGTSYNEQFF.

The CDR3 loop is CAISKGQITEAFF. CDR3 nucleotide sequence: TGTGCCATCAGTAAGGGACAAATCACTGAAGCTTTCTTT. This chain links TRBV10-3 with TRBJ1-1, with D maybe TRBD1 (6 bases). V was cut by 5 bases and J by 4 bases, with 11 bases left in between. The CDR3 sequence is 13 residues long. Germline V gene lookup returns CDR1 ENHRY and CDR2 SYGVKD.

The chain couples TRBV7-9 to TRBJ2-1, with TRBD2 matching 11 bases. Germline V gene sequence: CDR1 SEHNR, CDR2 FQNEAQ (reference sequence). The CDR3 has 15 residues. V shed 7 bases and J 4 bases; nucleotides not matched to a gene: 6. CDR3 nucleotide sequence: TGTGCCAGCACCGCTAGCGGGGGGATGTACAATGAGCAGTTCTTC. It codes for CASTASGGMYNEQFF. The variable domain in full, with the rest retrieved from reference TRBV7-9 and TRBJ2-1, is DTGVSQNPRHKITKRGQNVTFRCDPISEHNRLYWYRQTLGQGPEFLTYFQNEAQLEKSRLLSDRFSAERPKGSFSTLEIQRTEQGDSAMYLCASTASGGMYNEQFFGPGTRLTVL.

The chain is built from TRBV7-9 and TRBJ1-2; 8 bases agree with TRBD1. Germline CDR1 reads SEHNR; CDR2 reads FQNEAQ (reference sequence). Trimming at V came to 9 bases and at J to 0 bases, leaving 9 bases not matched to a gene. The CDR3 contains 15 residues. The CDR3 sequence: CASSMGTGANYGYTF. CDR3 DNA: TGTGCCAGTAGCATGGGGACAGGTGCTAACTATGGCTACACCTTC.

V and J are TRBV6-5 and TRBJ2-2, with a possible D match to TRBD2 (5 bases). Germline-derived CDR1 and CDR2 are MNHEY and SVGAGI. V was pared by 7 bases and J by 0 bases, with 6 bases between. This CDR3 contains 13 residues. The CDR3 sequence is CASKRANTGELFF. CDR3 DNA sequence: TGTGCCAGCAAGAGGGCGAACACCGGGGAGCTGTTTTTT.

CDR3 sequence: CASSNPNTYEQYF. The CDR3 coding sequence is TGTGCCAGTAGTAACCCTAATACCTACGAGCAGTACTTC. The chain uses TRBV19 and TRBJ2-7; D call uncertain. The V and J ends lost 4 bases and 2 bases respectively, with 9 bases between them. The germline gives CDR1 LNHDA, CDR2 SQIVND (reference sequence). The CDR3 sequence is 13 residues long.

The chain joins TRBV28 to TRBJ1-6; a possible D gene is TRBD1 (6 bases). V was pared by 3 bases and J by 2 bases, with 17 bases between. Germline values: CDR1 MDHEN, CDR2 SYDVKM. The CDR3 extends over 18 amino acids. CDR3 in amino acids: CASSLGLQGLTYNSPLHF. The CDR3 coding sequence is TGTGCCAGCAGTTTGGGGCTACAGGGATTAACCTATAATTCACCCCTCCACTTT.

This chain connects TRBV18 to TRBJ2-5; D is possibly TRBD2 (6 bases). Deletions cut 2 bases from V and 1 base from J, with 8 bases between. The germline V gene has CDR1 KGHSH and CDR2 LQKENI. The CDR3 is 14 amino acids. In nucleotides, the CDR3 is TGTGCCAGCTCACCATGGACTACCCAAGAGACCCAGTACTTC. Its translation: CASSPWTTQETQYF.

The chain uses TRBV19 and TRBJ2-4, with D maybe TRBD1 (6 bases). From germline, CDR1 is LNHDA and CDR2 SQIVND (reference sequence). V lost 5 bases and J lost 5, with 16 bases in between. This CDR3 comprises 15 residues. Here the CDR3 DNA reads TGTGCCAGTAGTGCCCCTCGGGACAAAGAAAACATTCAGTACTTC. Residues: CASSAPRDKENIQYF.

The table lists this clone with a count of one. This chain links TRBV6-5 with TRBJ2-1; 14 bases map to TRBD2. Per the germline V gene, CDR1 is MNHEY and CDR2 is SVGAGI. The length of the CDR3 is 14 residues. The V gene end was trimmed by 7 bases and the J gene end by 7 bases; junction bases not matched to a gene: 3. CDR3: CASTGLAGVNEQFF. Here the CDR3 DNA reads TGTGCCAGCACGGGACTAGCGGGAGTTAATGAGCAGTTCTTC.

The CDR3 DNA is TGTGCCATCAGTGCCACCGCGGGGACTTCCACAGATACGCAGTATTTT. It is translated as CAISATAGTSTDTQYF. The chain recombines TRBV10-3 with TRBJ2-3, with a tentative D call TRBD2 (6 bases). Germline V CDR1 and CDR2: ENHRY, SYGVKD. The ends were cut back, 4 bases at V and 2 bases at J, with 16 bases in the middle. The CDR3 extends over 16 amino acids.

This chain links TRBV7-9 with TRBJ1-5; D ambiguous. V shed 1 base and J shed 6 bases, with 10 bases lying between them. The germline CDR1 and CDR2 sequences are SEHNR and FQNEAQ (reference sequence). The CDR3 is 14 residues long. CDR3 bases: TGTGCCAGCAGCTTAGGAGGGAATCGTCAGCCCCAGCATTTT. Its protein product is CASSLGGNRQPQHF.

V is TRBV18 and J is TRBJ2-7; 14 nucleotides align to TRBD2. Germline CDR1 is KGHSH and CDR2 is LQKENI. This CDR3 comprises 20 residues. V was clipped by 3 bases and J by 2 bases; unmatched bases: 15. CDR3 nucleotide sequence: TGTGCCAGCTCACCGACTAGCGGGAGGGCAAATAGGGGGGCGACCTACGAGCAGTACTTC. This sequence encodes CASSPTSGRANRGATYEQYF.